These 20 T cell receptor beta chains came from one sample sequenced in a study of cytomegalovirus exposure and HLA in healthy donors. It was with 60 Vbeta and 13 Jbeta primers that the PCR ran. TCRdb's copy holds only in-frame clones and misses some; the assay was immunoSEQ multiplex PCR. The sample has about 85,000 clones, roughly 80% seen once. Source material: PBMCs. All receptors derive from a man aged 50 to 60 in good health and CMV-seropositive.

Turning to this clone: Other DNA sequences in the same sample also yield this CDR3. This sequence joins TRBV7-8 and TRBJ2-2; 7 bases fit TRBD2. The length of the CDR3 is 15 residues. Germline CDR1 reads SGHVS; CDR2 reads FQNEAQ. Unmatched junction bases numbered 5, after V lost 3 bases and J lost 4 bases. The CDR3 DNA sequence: TGTGCCAGCAGCTTTAGACTAGCAGGCACCGGGGAGCTGTTTTTT. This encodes CASSFRLAGTGELFF.

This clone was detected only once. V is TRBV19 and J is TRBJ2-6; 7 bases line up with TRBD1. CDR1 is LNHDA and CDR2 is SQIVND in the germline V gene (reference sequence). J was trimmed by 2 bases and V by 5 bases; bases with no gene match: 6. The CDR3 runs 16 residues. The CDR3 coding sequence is TGTGCCAGTAGTGCGACAGGGTTTACTGGGGCCAACGTCCTGACTTTC. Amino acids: CASSATGFTGANVLTF.

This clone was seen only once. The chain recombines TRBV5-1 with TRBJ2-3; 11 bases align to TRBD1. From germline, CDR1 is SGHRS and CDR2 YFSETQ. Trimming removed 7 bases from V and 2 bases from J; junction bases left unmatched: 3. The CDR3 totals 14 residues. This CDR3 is CASEGQGDTDTQYF. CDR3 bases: TGCGCCAGCGAGGGACAGGGGGACACAGATACGCAGTATTTT.

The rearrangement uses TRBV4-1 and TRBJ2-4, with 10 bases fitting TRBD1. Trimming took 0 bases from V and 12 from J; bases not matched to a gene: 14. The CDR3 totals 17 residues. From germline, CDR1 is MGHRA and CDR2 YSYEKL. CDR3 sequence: CASSQDPPGTGATSQYF. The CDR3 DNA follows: TGCGCCAGCAGCCAAGACCCCCCCGGGACAGGGGCTACCAGTCAGTACTTC.

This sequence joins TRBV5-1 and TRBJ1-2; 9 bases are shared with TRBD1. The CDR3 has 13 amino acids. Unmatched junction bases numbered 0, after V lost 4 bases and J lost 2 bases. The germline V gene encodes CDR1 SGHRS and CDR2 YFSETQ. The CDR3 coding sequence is TGCGCCAGCAGCGGACAGGGGAACTATGGCTACACCTTC. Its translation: CASSGQGNYGYTF.

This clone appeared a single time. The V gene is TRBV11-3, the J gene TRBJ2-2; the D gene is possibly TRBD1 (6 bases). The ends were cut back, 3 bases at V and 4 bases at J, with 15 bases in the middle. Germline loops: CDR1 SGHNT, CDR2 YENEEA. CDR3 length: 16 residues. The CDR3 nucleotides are TGTGCCAGCAGCTTCCAAACAGGGTCTTCCACCGGGGAGCTGTTTTTT. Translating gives CASSFQTGSSTGELFF. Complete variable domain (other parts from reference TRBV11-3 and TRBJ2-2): EAGVVQSPRYKIIEKKQPVAFWCNPISGHNTLYWYLQNLGQGPELLIRYENEEAVDDSQLPKDRFSAERLKGVDSTLKIQPAELGDSAVYLCASSFQTGSSTGELFFGEGSRLTVL.

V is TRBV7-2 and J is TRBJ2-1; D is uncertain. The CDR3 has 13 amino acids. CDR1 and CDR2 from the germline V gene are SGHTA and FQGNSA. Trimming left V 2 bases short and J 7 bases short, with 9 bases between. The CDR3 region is CASSLFVRNEQFF. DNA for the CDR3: TGTGCCAGCAGCTTATTTGTGAGGAATGAGCAGTTCTTC. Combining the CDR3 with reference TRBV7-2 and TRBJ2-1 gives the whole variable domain GAGVSQSPSNKVTEKGKDVELRCDPISGHTALYWYRQSLGQGLEFLIYFQGNSAPDKSGLPSDRFSAERTGGSVSTLTIQRTQQEDSAVYLCASSLFVRNEQFFGPGTRLTVL.

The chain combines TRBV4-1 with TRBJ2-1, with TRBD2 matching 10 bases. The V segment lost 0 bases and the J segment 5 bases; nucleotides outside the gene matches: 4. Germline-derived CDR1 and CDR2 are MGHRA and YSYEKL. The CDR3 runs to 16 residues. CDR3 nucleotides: TGCGCCAGCAGCCAAGAAAAGCTAGCGGGAGACAATGAGCAGTTCTTC. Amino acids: CASSQEKLAGDNEQFF.

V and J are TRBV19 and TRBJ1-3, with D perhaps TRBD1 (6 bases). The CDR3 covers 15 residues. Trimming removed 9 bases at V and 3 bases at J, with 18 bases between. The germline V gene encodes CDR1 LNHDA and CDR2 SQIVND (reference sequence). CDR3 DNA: TGTGCCAGCCTCTCAGGGGAGGGTCGTGGAAACACCATATATTTT. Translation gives CASLSGEGRGNTIYF.

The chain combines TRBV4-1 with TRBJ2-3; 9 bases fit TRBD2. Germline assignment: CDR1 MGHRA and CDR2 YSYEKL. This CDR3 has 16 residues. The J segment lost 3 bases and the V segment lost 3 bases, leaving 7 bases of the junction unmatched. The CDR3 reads CASSQEGSGRTDTQYF. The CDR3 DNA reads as TGCGCCAGCAGCCAGGAAGGGAGCGGGAGGACAGATACGCAGTATTTT.

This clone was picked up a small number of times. The DNA for the CDR3 is TGTGCCAGCAGCCAAGGACTAGCCTCTACAGATACGCAGTATTTT. It translates to CASSQGLASTDTQYF. The chain employs TRBV11-2 and TRBJ2-3, with TRBD2 identical over 8 bases. The germline V gene encodes CDR1 SGHAT and CDR2 FQNNGV. The CDR3 is 15 amino acids. V gave up 5 bases and J gave up 3 bases; unmatched junction bases: 7.

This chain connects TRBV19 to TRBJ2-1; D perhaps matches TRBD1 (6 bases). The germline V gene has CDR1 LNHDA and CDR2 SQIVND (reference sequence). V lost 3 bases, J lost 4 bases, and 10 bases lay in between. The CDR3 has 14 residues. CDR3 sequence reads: CASSIRGNYNEQFF. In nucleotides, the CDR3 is TGTGCCAGTAGTATTAGGGGGAATTACAATGAGCAGTTCTTC.

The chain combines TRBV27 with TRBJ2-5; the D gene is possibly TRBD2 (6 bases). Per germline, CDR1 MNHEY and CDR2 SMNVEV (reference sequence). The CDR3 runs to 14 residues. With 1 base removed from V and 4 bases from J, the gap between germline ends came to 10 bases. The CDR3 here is CASSLLGGSETQYF. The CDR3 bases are TGTGCCAGCAGTTTATTGGGGGGTTCAGAGACCCAGTACTTC.

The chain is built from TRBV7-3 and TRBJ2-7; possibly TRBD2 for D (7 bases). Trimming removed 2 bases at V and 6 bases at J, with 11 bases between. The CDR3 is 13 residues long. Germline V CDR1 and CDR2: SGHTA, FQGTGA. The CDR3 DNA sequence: TGTGCCAGCAGCTTAGTTAGGGGGGGCGAGCAGTACTTC. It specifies CASSLVRGGEQYF.

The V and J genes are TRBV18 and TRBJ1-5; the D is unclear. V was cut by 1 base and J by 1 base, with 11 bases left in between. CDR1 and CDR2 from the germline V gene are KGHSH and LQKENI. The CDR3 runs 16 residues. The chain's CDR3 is CASSPLPVLSNQPQHF. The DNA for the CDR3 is TGTGCCAGCTCACCACTCCCGGTCTTAAGCAATCAGCCCCAGCATTTT.

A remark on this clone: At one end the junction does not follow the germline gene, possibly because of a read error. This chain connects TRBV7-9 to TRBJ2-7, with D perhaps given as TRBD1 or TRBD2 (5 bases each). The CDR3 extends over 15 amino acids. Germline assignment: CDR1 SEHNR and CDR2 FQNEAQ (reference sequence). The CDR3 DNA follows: TGTTCCAGCAGCTTAGGGGTCCGGGGTTTTCGGCAGCAGTACTTC. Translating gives CSSSLGVRGFRQQYF. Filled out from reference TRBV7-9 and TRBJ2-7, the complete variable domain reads DTGVSQNPRHKITKRGQNVTFRCDPISEHNRLYWYRQTLGQGPEFLTYFQNEAQLEKSRLLSDRFSAERPKGSFSTLEIQRTEQGDSAMYLCSSSLGVRGFRQQYFGPGTRLTVT.

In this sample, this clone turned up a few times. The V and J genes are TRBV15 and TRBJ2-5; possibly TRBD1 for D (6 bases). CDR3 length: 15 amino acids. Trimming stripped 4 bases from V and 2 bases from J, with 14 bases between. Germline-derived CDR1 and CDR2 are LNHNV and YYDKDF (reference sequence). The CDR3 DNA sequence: TGTGCCACCAGCATCCTCCGAGGGGGACAAGAGACCCAGTACTTC. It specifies CATSILRGGQETQYF.

CDR3 coding DNA: TGTGCCAGCAGTCCACCCGGACAGACATACGGCTACACCTTC. It specifies CASSPPGQTYGYTF. V gene TRBV6-5 combines with J gene TRBJ1-2; D is possibly TRBD1 (6 bases). The CDR3 contains 14 residues. V was shortened by 5 bases and J by 8 bases, with 18 bases between the two germline ends. The germline V gene encodes CDR1 MNHEY and CDR2 SVGAGI.

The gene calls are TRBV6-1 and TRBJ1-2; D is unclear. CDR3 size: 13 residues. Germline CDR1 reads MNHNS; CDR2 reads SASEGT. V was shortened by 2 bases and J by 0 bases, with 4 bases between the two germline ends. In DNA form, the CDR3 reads TGTGCCAGCAGTGAAAGAGCTAACTATGGCTACACCTTC. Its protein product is CASSERANYGYTF.

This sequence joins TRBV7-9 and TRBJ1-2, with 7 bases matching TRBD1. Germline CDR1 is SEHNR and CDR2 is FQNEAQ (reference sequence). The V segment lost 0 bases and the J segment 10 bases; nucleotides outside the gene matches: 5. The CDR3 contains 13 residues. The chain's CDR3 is CASSLAPQGIYTF. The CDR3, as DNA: TGTGCCAGCAGCTTAGCCCCACAGGGGATCTACACCTTC.